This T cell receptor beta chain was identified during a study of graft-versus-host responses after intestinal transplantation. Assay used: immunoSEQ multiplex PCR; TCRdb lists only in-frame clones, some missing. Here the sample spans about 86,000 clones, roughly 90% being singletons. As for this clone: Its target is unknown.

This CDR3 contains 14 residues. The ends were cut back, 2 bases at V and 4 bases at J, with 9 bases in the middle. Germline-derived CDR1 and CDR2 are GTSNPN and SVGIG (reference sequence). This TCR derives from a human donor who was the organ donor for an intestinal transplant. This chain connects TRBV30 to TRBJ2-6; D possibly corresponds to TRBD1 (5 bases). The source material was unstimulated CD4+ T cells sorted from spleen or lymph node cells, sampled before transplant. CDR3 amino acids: CAWSQGAGANVLTF. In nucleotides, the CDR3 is TGTGCCTGGAGTCAGGGCGCGGGGGCCAACGTCCTGACTTTC.